A selection of T cell receptor beta chains follows, all from one sample in a study of technical replicates of blood from a handful of donors. The method was immunoSEQ multiplex PCR; TCRdb's version includes in-frame clones alone and lacks a portion of them. The sample holds 67,000 or so clones, 92% seen once. Sequenced sample: T cells isolated from PBMCs. The origin of the receptors is a human donor in good health. CDR3s include the opening cysteine and the closing phenylalanine or tryptophan. A D gene is named only where the DNA matches it firmly. The size entry is marked missing in some rows and otherwise reads once, few, many or a size class.

j_call: TRBJ2-7; v_call: TRBV10-3; clone_size: NA; d_call: NA; cdr3_nt: TGTGCCATCAGTCCCCGGAGGTTGGGGGAGCAGTACTTC; cdr3_aa: CAISPRRLGEQYF
j_call: TRBJ2-3; v_call: TRBV21-1; clone_size: NA; d_call: NA; cdr3_nt: TGTGCCAGCAGCAAACCAAAGGGGGTTACAGATACGCAGTATTTT; cdr3_aa: CASSKPKGVTDTQYF
j_call: TRBJ1-1; v_call: TRBV27; clone_size: NA; d_call: NA; cdr3_nt: TGTGCCAGCAGTTTAGCAGGAAACACTGAAGCTTTCTTT; cdr3_aa: CASSLAGNTEAFF
j_call: TRBJ2-2; v_call: TRBV9; clone_size: NA; d_call: NA; cdr3_nt: TGTGCCAGCAGCGTAGCTCGAGGCACCGGGGAGCTGTTTTTT; cdr3_aa: CASSVARGTGELFF
j_call: TRBJ2-1; v_call: TRBV9; clone_size: NA; d_call: TRBD2; cdr3_nt: TGTGCCAGCAGCTCGCGGGAGGGAGCCTACAATGAGCAGTTCTTC; cdr3_aa: CASSSREGAYNEQFF
j_call: TRBJ2-7; v_call: TRBV21-1; clone_size: NA; d_call: NA; cdr3_nt: TGTGCCAGCAGCAAAAGTGGGAGGGCCTACGAGCAGTACTTC; cdr3_aa: CASSKSGRAYEQYF
j_call: TRBJ1-2; v_call: TRBV6-5; clone_size: NA; d_call: NA; cdr3_nt: TGTGCCAGCAGGATGCAGGGACTCTATGGCTACACCTTC; cdr3_aa: CASRMQGLYGYTF
j_call: TRBJ2-7; v_call: TRBV6-6; clone_size: NA; d_call: NA; cdr3_nt: TGTGCCAGCAGTTACAGCGGTTCCTACGAGCAGTACTTC; cdr3_aa: CASSYSGSYEQYF
j_call: TRBJ2-7; v_call: TRBV5-1; clone_size: once; d_call: TRBD1; cdr3_nt: TGCGCCAGCAGCTTGCTGACAGGGGGCAACGAGCAGTACTTC; cdr3_aa: CASSLLTGGNEQYF
j_call: TRBJ2-1; v_call: TRBV19; clone_size: NA; d_call: NA; cdr3_nt: TGTGCCAGTAGTGCAGGCCCCCATGGACTAAGTGAGCAGTTCTTC; cdr3_aa: CASSAGPHGLSEQFF
j_call: TRBJ2-7; v_call: TRBV5-4; clone_size: NA; d_call: TRBD1; cdr3_nt: TGTGCCAGCAGCTTCAGGTCAGGGGGCACCTACGAGCAGTACTTC; cdr3_aa: CASSFRSGGTYEQYF
j_call: TRBJ1-4; v_call: TRBV2; clone_size: NA; d_call: NA; cdr3_nt: TGTGCCAGCAGACTAATACGACGGAGTCATAATGAAAAACTGTTTTTT; cdr3_aa: CASRLIRRSHNEKLFF
j_call: TRBJ2-1; v_call: TRBV11-2; clone_size: NA; d_call: TRBD2; cdr3_nt: TGTGCCAGCAGCCTCTATCGGGGGGAGGGTCAAAGGGAGCAGTTCTTC; cdr3_aa: CASSLYRGEGQREQFF
j_call: TRBJ1-1; v_call: TRBV30; clone_size: few; d_call: NA; cdr3_nt: TGTGCCTGGAGTGTCATCAGTAAGTACACTGAAGCTTTCTTT; cdr3_aa: CAWSVISKYTEAFF
j_call: TRBJ2-5; v_call: TRBV19; clone_size: once; d_call: TRBD2; cdr3_nt: TGTGCCAGTAGTATAGGGAGCGGGGGACAAGAGACCCAGTACTTC; cdr3_aa: CASSIGSGGQETQYF
j_call: TRBJ1-1; v_call: TRBV10-3; clone_size: once; d_call: NA; cdr3_nt: TGTGCCATCAGTGAATTTTCGGGGGGAGCCGTTAACACTGAAGCTTTCTTT; cdr3_aa: CAISEFSGGAVNTEAFF
j_call: TRBJ1-1; v_call: TRBV9; clone_size: NA; d_call: NA; cdr3_nt: TGTGCCAGCTGTCTCGTTGGGGGGACCTGGAACACTGAAGCTTTCTTT; cdr3_aa: CASCLVGGTWNTEAFF
j_call: TRBJ2-1; v_call: TRBV30; clone_size: NA; d_call: TRBD1; cdr3_nt: TGTGCCTGGAGTCCTTGGGGACAGGGACGGGATGAGCAGTTCTTC; cdr3_aa: CAWSPWGQGRDEQFF
j_call: TRBJ2-1; v_call: TRBV7-9; clone_size: NA; d_call: TRBD2; cdr3_nt: TGTGCCAGCAGCCCGGGGGGGGTAAATGAGCAGTTCTTC; cdr3_aa: CASSPGGVNEQFF
j_call: TRBJ2-7; v_call: TRBV29-1; clone_size: NA; d_call: TRBD2; cdr3_nt: TGCAGCGTCGTAGCGGGAGGGGTAGCCTACGAGCAGTACTTC; cdr3_aa: CSVVAGGVAYEQYF
j_call: TRBJ2-7; v_call: TRBV5-5; clone_size: NA; d_call: TRBD2; cdr3_nt: TGTGCCAGCAGGGTGGGACTACCTACTACCTACGAGCAGTACTTC; cdr3_aa: CASRVGLPTTYEQYF
j_call: TRBJ1-4; v_call: TRBV4-1; clone_size: NA; d_call: NA; cdr3_nt: TGCGCCAGCAGCCAAGAAGCAATTCGGGGATCAACTAATGAAAAACTGTTTTTT; cdr3_aa: CASSQEAIRGSTNEKLFF
j_call: TRBJ1-4; v_call: TRBV9; clone_size: NA; d_call: TRBD1; cdr3_nt: TGTGCCAGCAGCTTGCTTATGGACAGGGACGATGAAAAACTGTTTTTT; cdr3_aa: CASSLLMDRDDEKLFF
j_call: TRBJ2-3; v_call: TRBV15; clone_size: NA; d_call: NA; cdr3_nt: TGTGCCACCAGCAGAGATGTCTCTGATACGCAGTATTTT; cdr3_aa: CATSRDVSDTQYF
j_call: TRBJ2-5; v_call: TRBV6-1; clone_size: NA; d_call: TRBD1; cdr3_nt: TGTGCCAGCAGTGAAGAAAGGACAGGGCTAACTCAGTACTTC; cdr3_aa: CASSEERTGLTQYF
j_call: TRBJ2-3; v_call: TRBV4-3; clone_size: NA; d_call: NA; cdr3_nt: TGCGCCAGCAGCCAAGACGGCCTAGGGGGATTTTATACGCAGTATTTT; cdr3_aa: CASSQDGLGGFYTQYF
j_call: TRBJ2-3; v_call: TRBV7-3; clone_size: NA; d_call: NA; cdr3_nt: TGTGCCAGCAGCCCGTATGACTCCAGCACAGATACGCAGTATTTT; cdr3_aa: CASSPYDSSTDTQYF
j_call: TRBJ2-1; v_call: TRBV7-9; clone_size: NA; d_call: NA; cdr3_nt: TGTGCCAGCAGCTCCTGGGAGACTTCAAACAATGAGCAGTTCTTC; cdr3_aa: CASSSWETSNNEQFF
j_call: TRBJ2-4; v_call: TRBV4-1; clone_size: NA; d_call: TRBD1; cdr3_nt: TGCGCCAGCAGCCCTGGACAGGAAAACATTCAGTACTTC; cdr3_aa: CASSPGQENIQYF
j_call: TRBJ2-3; v_call: TRBV13; clone_size: NA; d_call: NA; cdr3_nt: TGTGCCAGCAGCTTAGCGGGAGGCACAGATACGCAGTATTTT; cdr3_aa: CASSLAGGTDTQYF
j_call: TRBJ1-5; v_call: TRBV27; clone_size: NA; d_call: NA; cdr3_nt: TGTGCCAGCAGTTTCGGACAGTTTAGCAATCAGCCCCAGCATTTT; cdr3_aa: CASSFGQFSNQPQHF
j_call: TRBJ1-2; v_call: TRBV9; clone_size: NA; d_call: TRBD1; cdr3_nt: TGTGCCAGCAGCGTAGATCTGACAGGGGGCGATGGCTACACCTTC; cdr3_aa: CASSVDLTGGDGYTF
j_call: TRBJ2-7; v_call: TRBV9; clone_size: NA; d_call: TRBD1; cdr3_nt: TGTGCCAGCAGCGCCTCGGGACAGGGGACCCTTGAGCAGTACTTC; cdr3_aa: CASSASGQGTLEQYF
j_call: TRBJ2-1; v_call: TRBV5-6; clone_size: NA; d_call: TRBD2; cdr3_nt: TGTGCCAGCAGCGGTCGGACTAGCGGGAGTGTATATGAGCAGTTCTTC; cdr3_aa: CASSGRTSGSVYEQFF
j_call: TRBJ1-1; v_call: TRBV30; clone_size: few; d_call: NA; cdr3_nt: TGTGCCTGGAGTATAGGGGTTAACACTGAAGCTTTCTTT; cdr3_aa: CAWSIGVNTEAFF
j_call: TRBJ1-1; v_call: TRBV21-1; clone_size: NA; d_call: NA; cdr3_nt: TGTGCCAGCAGCCTTCAGACCAGGGGAACTGAAGCTTTCTTT; cdr3_aa: CASSLQTRGTEAFF
j_call: TRBJ1-3; v_call: TRBV4-2; clone_size: NA; d_call: NA; cdr3_nt: TGTGCCAGCAGCCGCCTTGAGATCATATATTTT; cdr3_aa: CASSRLEIIYF
j_call: TRBJ2-7; v_call: TRBV7-2; clone_size: NA; d_call: NA; cdr3_nt: TGTGCCAGCAGCATGAGCTACGAGCAGTACTTC; cdr3_aa: CASSMSYEQYF
j_call: TRBJ2-7; v_call: TRBV29-1; clone_size: NA; d_call: TRBD1; cdr3_nt: TGCAGCGTTCTTTGGACAGGGGGCTCCGAGCAGTACTTC; cdr3_aa: CSVLWTGGSEQYF
j_call: TRBJ2-7; v_call: TRBV13; clone_size: once; d_call: NA; cdr3_nt: TGTGCCAGCAGCTATCTCCGGGACTCCTCCTACGAGCAGTACTTC; cdr3_aa: CASSYLRDSSYEQYF
j_call: TRBJ2-3; v_call: TRBV6-5; clone_size: NA; d_call: NA; cdr3_nt: TGTGCCAGCAGGCCTCCCTCGGGACATATAGATACGCAGTATTTT; cdr3_aa: CASRPPSGHIDTQYF
j_call: TRBJ2-3; v_call: TRBV5-1; clone_size: NA; d_call: NA; cdr3_nt: TGCGCCAGCAGCGAGGTCGTGTCAGATACGCAGTATTTT; cdr3_aa: CASSEVVSDTQYF
j_call: TRBJ1-5; v_call: TRBV19; clone_size: NA; d_call: NA; cdr3_nt: TGTGCCAGTAGTTTGGCGGGGAATCAGCCCCAGCATTTT; cdr3_aa: CASSLAGNQPQHF
j_call: TRBJ2-7; v_call: TRBV18; clone_size: NA; d_call: TRBD1; cdr3_nt: TGTGCCAGCACCGCCGGGACAGGGTTTGACGAGCAGTACTTC; cdr3_aa: CASTAGTGFDEQYF
j_call: TRBJ1-5; v_call: TRBV7-2; clone_size: NA; d_call: NA; cdr3_nt: TGTGCCAGCAGCTTAGTGTTTTGGGAGGCCAATCAGCCCCAGCATTTT; cdr3_aa: CASSLVFWEANQPQHF
j_call: TRBJ2-7; v_call: TRBV21-1; clone_size: NA; d_call: NA; cdr3_nt: TGTGCCAGCAGCGGCCGGGACAGGTTCTACGAGCAGTACTTC; cdr3_aa: CASSGRDRFYEQYF